This entry features one T cell receptor (beta chain) sequence. The data were taken from a study of blood T cells in healthy people across ages. Germline V gives CDR1 GTSNPN, CDR2 SVGIG (reference sequence). Trimming shortened V by 2 bases and J by 6 bases, and 6 bases separated the two germline ends. The CDR3 has 11 amino acids. The use of a sample-barcoded 5' primer and a J-beta primer mix characterized a second PCR of about 7 to 12 cycles. TCRdb reprocessed the 5' RACE reads via MiXCR and lists one record per CDR3 protein. There are about a million distinct CDR3 sequences in the sample; around two fifths occur only once, and less than 15% lies in the top ten.

The sequenced material came from blood. This receptor was identified in a man younger than 35 in good health. V gene TRBV30 combines with J gene TRBJ2-3, with D uncertain. CDR3 region: CAWSHIDTQYF. In nucleotides, the CDR3 is TGTGCCTGGAGTCACATCGATACGCAGTATTTT.